Included here is one T cell receptor beta chain sequence, with context. This sample is part of a study of T cells after somatic rescue of genetic block. Germline CDR1 reads MNHNS; CDR2 reads SASEGT. The CDR3 consists of 12 residues. V lost 6 bases, J lost 1 base, and 6 bases lay in between. Profiling relied on immunoSEQ multiplex PCR, and the TCRdb table lists in-frame clones only, not all of them. In the table there are about 63,000 clones, 90% to 95% of which are singletons. The TCR sequence derives from a man aged 35 to 55. The sequencing sample was made of peripheral blood mononuclear cells (PBMCs). This chain joins TRBV6-1 and TRBJ2-5, with unresolved D. The chain's CDR3 is CASRTIQETQYF. For the CDR3, the DNA is TGTGCCAGCAGAACAATCCAAGAGACCCAGTACTTC.